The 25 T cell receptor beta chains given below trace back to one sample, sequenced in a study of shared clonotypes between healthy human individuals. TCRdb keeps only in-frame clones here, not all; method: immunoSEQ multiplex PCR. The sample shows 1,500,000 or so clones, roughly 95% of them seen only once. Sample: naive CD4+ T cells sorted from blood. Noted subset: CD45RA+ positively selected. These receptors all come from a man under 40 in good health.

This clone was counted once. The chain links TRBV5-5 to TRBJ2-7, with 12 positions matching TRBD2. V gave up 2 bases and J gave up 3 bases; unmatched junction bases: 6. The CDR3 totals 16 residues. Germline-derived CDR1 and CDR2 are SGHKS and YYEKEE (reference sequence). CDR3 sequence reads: CASSLVPLAGGYEQYF. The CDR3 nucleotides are TGTGCCAGCAGCTTAGTCCCACTAGCGGGAGGCTACGAGCAGTACTTC.

CDR3 amino acids: CASSLGSQVREKLFF. The CDR3 DNA reads as TGTGCCAGCAGCTTAGGGTCCCAGGTACGGGAAAAACTGTTTTTT. The chain links TRBV7-9 to TRBJ1-4; unclear D gene. Germline V gene data show CDR1 as SEHNR and CDR2 as FQNEAQ (reference sequence). This CDR3 contains 15 residues. Between the trimmed V and J ends, which lost 1 base and 8 bases, there was a span of 14 bases.

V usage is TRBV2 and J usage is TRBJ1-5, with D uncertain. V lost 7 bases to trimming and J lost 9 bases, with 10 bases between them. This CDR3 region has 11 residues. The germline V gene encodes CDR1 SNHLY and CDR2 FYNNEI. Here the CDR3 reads CASTTLGPQHF. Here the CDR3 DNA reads TGTGCCAGCACCACGCTCGGGCCCCAGCATTTT.

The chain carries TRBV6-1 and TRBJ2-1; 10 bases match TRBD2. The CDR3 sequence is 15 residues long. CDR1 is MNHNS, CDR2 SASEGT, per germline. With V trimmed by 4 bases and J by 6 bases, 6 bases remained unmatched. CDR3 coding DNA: TGTGCCAGCAGTGGTCAATGGACTAGCGGCAATGAGCAGTTCTTC. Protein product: CASSGQWTSGNEQFF.

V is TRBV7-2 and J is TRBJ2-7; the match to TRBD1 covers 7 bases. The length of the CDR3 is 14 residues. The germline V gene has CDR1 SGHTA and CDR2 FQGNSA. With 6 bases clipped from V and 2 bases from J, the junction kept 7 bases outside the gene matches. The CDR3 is CASRLEGAAYEQYF. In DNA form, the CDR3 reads TGTGCCAGCAGACTTGAGGGGGCGGCCTACGAGCAGTACTTC.

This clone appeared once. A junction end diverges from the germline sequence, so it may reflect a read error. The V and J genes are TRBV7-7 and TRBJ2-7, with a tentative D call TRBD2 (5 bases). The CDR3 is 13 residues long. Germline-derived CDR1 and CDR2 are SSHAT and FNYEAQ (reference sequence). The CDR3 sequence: CASSLAWGYEQYF. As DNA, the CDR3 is TGTGCTAGCAGCTTAGCGTGGGGCTACGAGCAGTACTTC.

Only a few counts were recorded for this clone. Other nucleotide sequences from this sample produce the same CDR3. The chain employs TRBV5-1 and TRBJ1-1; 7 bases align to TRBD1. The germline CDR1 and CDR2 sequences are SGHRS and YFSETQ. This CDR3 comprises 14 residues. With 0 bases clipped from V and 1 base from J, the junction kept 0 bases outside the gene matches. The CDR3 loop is CASSLDRGNTEAFF. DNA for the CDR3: TGCGCCAGCAGCTTGGACAGGGGGAACACTGAAGCTTTCTTT.

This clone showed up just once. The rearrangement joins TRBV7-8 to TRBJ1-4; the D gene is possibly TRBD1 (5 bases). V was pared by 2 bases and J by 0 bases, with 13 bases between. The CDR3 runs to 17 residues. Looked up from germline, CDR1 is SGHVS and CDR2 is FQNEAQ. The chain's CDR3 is CASSLRGSVATNEKLFF. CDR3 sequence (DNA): TGTGCCAGCAGCTTACGGGGGAGCGTTGCAACTAATGAAAAACTGTTTTTT.

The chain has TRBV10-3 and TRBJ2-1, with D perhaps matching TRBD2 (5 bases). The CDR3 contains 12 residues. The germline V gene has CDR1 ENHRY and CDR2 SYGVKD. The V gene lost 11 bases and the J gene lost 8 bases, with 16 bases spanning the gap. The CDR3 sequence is CASGWVEDEQFF. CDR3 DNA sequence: TGTGCCTCCGGGTGGGTGGAGGATGAGCAGTTCTTC.

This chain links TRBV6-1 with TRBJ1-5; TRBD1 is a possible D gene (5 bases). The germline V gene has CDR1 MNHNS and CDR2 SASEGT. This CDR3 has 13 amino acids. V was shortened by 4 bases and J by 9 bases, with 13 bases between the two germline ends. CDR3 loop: CASSGDGGGPQHF. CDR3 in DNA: TGTGCCAGCAGTGGGGACGGTGGGGGGCCCCAGCATTTT.

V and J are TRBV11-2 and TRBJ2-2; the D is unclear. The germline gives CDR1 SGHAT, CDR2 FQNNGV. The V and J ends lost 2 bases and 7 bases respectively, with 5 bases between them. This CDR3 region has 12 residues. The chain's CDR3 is CASSLNGGELFF. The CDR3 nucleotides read TGTGCCAGCAGCTTAAATGGCGGGGAGCTGTTTTTT. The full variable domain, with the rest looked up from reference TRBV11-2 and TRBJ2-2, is EAGVAQSPRYKIIEKRQSVAFWCNPISGHATLYWYQQILGQGPKLLIQFQNNGVVDDSQLPKDRFSAERLKGVDSTLKIQPAKLEDSAVYLCASSLNGGELFFGEGSRLTVL.

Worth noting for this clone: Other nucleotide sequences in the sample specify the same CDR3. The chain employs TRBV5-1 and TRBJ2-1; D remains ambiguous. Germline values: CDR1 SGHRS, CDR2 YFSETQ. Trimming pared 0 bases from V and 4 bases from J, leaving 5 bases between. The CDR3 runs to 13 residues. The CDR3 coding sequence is TGCGCCAGCAGCTTGGCCCCGTACAATGAGCAGTTCTTC. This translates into CASSLAPYNEQFF.

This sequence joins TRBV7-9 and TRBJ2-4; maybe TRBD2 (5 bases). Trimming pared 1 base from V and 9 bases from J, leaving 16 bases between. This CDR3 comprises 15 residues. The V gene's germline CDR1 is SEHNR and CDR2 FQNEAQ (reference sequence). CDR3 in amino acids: CASSLGPGFEGIQYF. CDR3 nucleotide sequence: TGTGCCAGCAGCTTAGGACCTGGATTTGAGGGCATTCAGTACTTC.

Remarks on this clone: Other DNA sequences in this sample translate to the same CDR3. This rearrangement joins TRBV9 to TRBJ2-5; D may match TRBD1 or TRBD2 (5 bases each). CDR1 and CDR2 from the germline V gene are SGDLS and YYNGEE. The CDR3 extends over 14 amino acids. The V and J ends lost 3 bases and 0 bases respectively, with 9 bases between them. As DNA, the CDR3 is TGTGCCAGCAGCGCCGGGACGTACCAAGAGACCCAGTACTTC. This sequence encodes CASSAGTYQETQYF. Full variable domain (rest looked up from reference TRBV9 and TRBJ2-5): DSGVTQTPKHLITATGQRVTLRCSPRSGDLSVYWYQQSLDQGLQFLIQYYNGEERAKGNILERFSAQQFPDLHSELNLSSLELGDSALYFCASSAGTYQETQYFGPGTRLLVL.

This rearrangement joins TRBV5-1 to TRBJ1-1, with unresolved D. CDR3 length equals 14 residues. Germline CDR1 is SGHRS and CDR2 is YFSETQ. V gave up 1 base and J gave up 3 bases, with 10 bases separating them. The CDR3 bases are TGCGCCAGCAGCTTGCAAGCTCGTTACACTGAAGCTTTCTTT. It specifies CASSLQARYTEAFF.

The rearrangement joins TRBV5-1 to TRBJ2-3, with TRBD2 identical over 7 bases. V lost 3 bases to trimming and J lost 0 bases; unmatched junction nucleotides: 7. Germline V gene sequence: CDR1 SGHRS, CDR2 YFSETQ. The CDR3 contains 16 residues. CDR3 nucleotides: TGCGCCAGCAGCTACTTAGGACTAGGGAGCACAGATACGCAGTATTTT. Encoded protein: CASSYLGLGSTDTQYF.

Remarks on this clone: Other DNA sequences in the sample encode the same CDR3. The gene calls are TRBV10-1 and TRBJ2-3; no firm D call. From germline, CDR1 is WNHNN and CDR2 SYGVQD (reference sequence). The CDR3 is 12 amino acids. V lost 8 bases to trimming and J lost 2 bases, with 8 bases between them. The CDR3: CASSPNTDTQYF. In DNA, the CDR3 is TGCGCCAGCTCCCCGAACACAGATACGCAGTATTTT.

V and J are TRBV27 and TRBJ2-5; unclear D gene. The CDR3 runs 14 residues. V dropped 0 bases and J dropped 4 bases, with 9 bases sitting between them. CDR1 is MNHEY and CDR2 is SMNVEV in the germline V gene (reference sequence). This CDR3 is CASSLSRVVETQYF. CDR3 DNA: TGTGCCAGCAGTTTATCCCGAGTCGTAGAGACCCAGTACTTC.

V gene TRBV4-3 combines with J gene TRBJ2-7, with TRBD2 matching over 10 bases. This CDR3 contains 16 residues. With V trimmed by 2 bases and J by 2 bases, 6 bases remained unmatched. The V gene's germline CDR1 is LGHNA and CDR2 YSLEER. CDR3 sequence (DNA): TGCGCCAGCAGCCAACGCGGGACTAGCGAACCCTACGAGCAGTACTTC. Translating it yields CASSQRGTSEPYEQYF.

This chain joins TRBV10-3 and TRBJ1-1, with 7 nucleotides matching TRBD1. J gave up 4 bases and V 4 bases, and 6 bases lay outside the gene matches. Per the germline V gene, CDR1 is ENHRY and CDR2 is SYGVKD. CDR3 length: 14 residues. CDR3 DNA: TGTGCCATCAGTGTATTCTCAGGGGGCACTGAAGCTTTCTTT. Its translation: CAISVFSGGTEAFF.

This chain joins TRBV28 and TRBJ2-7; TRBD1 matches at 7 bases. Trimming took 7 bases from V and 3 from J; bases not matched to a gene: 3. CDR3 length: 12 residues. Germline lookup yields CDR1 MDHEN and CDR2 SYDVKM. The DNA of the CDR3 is TGTGCCAGCAAGGGACAGAGCTACGAGCAGTACTTC. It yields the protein CASKGQSYEQYF.

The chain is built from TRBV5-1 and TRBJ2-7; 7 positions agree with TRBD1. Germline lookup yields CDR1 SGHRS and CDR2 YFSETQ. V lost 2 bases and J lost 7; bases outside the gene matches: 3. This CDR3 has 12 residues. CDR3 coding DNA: TGCGCCAGCAGCTTAAACAGGGGTGAGCAGTACTTC. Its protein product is CASSLNRGEQYF.

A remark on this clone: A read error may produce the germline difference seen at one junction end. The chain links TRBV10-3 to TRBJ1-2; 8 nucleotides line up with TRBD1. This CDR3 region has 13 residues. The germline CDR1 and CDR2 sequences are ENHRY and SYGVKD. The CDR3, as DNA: TGTGCCATCAATGAGGGACAGGACTATGGCTACACCTTC. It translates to CAINEGQDYGYTF.

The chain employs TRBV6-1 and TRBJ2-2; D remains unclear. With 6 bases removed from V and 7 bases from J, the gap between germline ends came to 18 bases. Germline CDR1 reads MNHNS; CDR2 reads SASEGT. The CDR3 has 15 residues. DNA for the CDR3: TGTGCCAGCAGCGCAAGTGGCTTTGGCATCGGGGAGCTGTTTTTT. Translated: CASSASGFGIGELFF.

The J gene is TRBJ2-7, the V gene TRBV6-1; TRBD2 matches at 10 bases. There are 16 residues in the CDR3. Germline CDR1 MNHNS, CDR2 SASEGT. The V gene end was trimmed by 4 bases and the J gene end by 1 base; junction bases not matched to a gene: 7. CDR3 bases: TGTGCCAGCAGTGTCGGAGCGGGAGGGGGGTCCTACGAGCAGTACTTC. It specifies CASSVGAGGGSYEQYF.